These 9 T cell receptor beta chains came from one sample sequenced in a study of CD8 T cells in Susac syndrome (dated by TCRdb to the late 2010s). The method behind the library was the immunoSEQ multiplex PCR assay. RNA was extracted using the RNeasy kit, and roughly 0.5 to 1 ug of the RNA was reverse transcribed with random hexamers. In-frame beta chains were kept once TCRdb had trimmed the public reads at Q25 with fastp and called clones with MiXCR. Duplicate CDR3 protein sequences are folded into a single record with the most common DNA and genes. The sample table contains 65,000 to 85,000 distinct CDR3 sequences; only one count was recorded for roughly 92% of them. The ten largest clones capture 0.45% of the sample. The material sequenced was CD8+ T cells from PBMCs. These receptors came from a human donor with Susac syndrome.

This chain joins TRBV14 and TRBJ2-3; 7 nucleotides agree with TRBD2. CDR1 SGHDN and CDR2 FVKESK come from the germline V gene. This CDR3 comprises 16 residues. The V and J ends lost 4 bases and 6 bases, in that order; junction bases with no gene match: 13. Here the CDR3 DNA reads TGTGCCAGCAGCCCAATCACTAGCTATAGCGGGGATACGCAGTATTTT. Its translation is CASSPITSYSGDTQYF.

The chain employs TRBV11-3 and TRBJ1-1; no definite D call. The germline V gene encodes CDR1 SGHNT and CDR2 YENEEA. The CDR3 is 13 residues long. The germline V and J ends were trimmed by 2 bases and 4 bases, with 8 bases remaining between them. In DNA form, the CDR3 reads TGTGCCAGCAGCTTAATTTCGGGCACTGAAGCTTTCTTT. Translating gives CASSLISGTEAFF.

With regard to this clonotype: One junction end does not reproduce the germline sequence, and a read error may be involved. V is TRBV2 and J is TRBJ2-5; TRBD2 matches at 13 bases. The length of the CDR3 is 15 residues. Germline V gene lookup returns CDR1 SNHLY and CDR2 FYNNEI. The CDR3 here is CASSWTSGGLEAQYF. CDR3 nucleotides: TGTGCCAGCAGCTGGACTAGCGGGGGACTAGAGGCCCAGTACTTC.

CDR3 nucleotide sequence: TGCAGTGCTAGGACGAACAGGGGATTAGGCTACACCTTC. This encodes CSARTNRGLGYTF. The chain joins TRBV20-1 to TRBJ1-2, with 7 bases that match TRBD1. The CDR3 runs 13 residues. V gave up 3 bases and J gave up 8 bases; unmatched junction bases: 9. Germline V CDR1 and CDR2: DFQATT, SNEGSKA (reference sequence).

The chain is built from TRBV10-3 and TRBJ2-7, with 9 bases matching TRBD1. Germline values: CDR1 ENHRY, CDR2 SYGVKD. The CDR3 is 14 amino acids. The V and J ends lost 10 bases and 5 bases, in that order; junction bases with no gene match: 12. CDR3 amino acids: CATRGTGKKDEQYF. For the CDR3, the DNA is TGTGCCACCCGCGGGACAGGGAAAAAGGACGAGCAGTACTTC.

The CDR3 loop reads CSAASGSSYEQYF. The CDR3 coding sequence is TGCAGTGCTGCTAGCGGGAGCTCCTACGAGCAGTACTTC. This sequence joins TRBV20-1 and TRBJ2-7, with 10 bases fitting TRBD2. The CDR3 runs 13 residues. From germline, CDR1 is DFQATT and CDR2 SNEGSKA (reference sequence). The ends lost 5 bases at V and 0 bases at J; junction bases unmatched: 1.

This chain uses TRBV20-1 with TRBJ2-3; TRBD2 matches at 10 bases. CDR1 is DFQATT and CDR2 is SNEGSKA in the germline V gene (reference sequence). This CDR3 has 14 residues. V dropped 2 bases and J dropped 3; count of bases not matched to a gene: 2. The CDR3 DNA follows: TGCAGTGCTAGAAGCGGGGGGGCTACAGATACGCAGTATTTT. This translates into CSARSGGATDTQYF.

V is TRBV4-1 and J is TRBJ2-2; unclear D gene. This CDR3 comprises 13 residues. Germline CDR1 and CDR2: MGHRA and YSYEKL. Trimming removed 0 bases at V and 4 bases at J, with 3 bases between. The CDR3 spells CASSQEPTGELFF. In nucleotides, the CDR3 is TGCGCCAGCAGCCAAGAGCCCACCGGGGAGCTGTTTTTT.

This clonotype was observed a single time. The chain couples TRBV4-1 to TRBJ1-6; D gene unclear. CDR1 and CDR2 from the germline V gene are MGHRA and YSYEKL. The CDR3 spans 16 residues. Trimming removed 4 bases from V and 3 bases from J, with 13 bases in between. DNA of the CDR3: TGCGCCAGCAGCCCCGAGAGGGCGGACTATAATTCACCCCTCCACTTT. Amino acid sequence: CASSPERADYNSPLHF.